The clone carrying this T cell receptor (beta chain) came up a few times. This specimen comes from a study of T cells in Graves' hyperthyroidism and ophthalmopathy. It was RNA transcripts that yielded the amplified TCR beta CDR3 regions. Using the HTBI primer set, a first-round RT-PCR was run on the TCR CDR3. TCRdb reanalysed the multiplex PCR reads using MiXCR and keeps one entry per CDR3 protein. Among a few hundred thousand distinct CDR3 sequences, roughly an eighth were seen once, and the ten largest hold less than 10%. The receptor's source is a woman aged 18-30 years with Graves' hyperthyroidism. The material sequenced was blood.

The CDR3 sequence: CSVSNLKAFF. The CDR3 nucleotides read TGCAGCGTTTCGAACCTTAAAGCTTTCTTT. The chain uses TRBV29-1 and TRBJ1-1; D gene unclear. The ends were cut back, 5 bases at V and 9 bases at J, with 10 bases in the middle. In germline, CDR1 is SQVTM, CDR2 ANQGSEA. The CDR3 sequence is 10 residues long. Together with reference TRBV29-1 and TRBJ1-1, the CDR3 gives the full variable domain: SAVISQKPSRDICQRGTSLTIQCQVDSQVTMMFWYRQQPGQSLTLIATANQGSEATYESGFVIDKFPISRPNLTFSTLTVSNMSPEDSSIYLCSVSNLKAFFGQGTRLTVV.